This T cell receptor (beta chain) originates from a study of vaccination and CD4 T cells after COVID-19. About the research overall: Convalescent individuals numbered four females and six males, two being Hispanic.

Comment on this clonotype: Antigen unknown.

The length of the CDR3 is 18 residues. Germline assignment: CDR1 WNHNN and CDR2 SYGVQD (reference sequence). Deletions cut 5 bases from V and 6 bases from J, with 26 bases between. With the Oncomine TCR Beta short-read assay, DNA from cultured CD4+ T cells was sequenced. MiXCR, run by TCRdb on the PCR reads, gives a single entry per CDR3 protein. Of 9,500 to 13,000 distinct CDR3 sequences listed, about 41% were seen once; the top ten hold more than 9%. The treatment: approximately 9-day PBMC culture with coronavirus spike peptide pools or control peptides (ViraFEST assay). Fresh IL-2 medium replaced half the culture medium on days 3 and 7.

J is TRBJ2-1 and V is TRBV10-1, with D maybe TRBD2 (6 bases). Here the sequenced sample was CD4+ T cells from blood, cultured in vitro, taken after SARS-CoV-2 vaccination. The receptor was derived from a human donor who had recovered from COVID-19. CDR3 bases: TGCGCCAGCAGTTCCTCACCTTTTACGGGAGATGTGGGCAATGAGCAGTTCTTC. It translates to CASSSSPFTGDVGNEQFF.